A selection of T cell receptor beta chains follows, all from one sample in a study of shared clonotypes between healthy human individuals. Method: immunoSEQ multiplex PCR; TCRdb's copy keeps in-frame clones and lacks some. The table lists under 2.5 million clones, under 95% of them singletons. Sequences were obtained from naive CD4+ T cells from PBMCs. The receptors originated from a man aged 18 to 35 in good health. Some clones in this sample may be carry-over from other donors' samples. CDR3s include the opening cysteine and the closing phenylalanine or tryptophan. Each record gives: V gene, D gene, clone size, J gene, CDR3 length, CDR3 protein, CDR3 DNA. The D gene is left open where the match is weak. The size of a clone is reported for some rows only, either as once, few or many, or as a class for expanded clones.

>TRBV28|-|-|TRBJ2-6|16
CASRGHWNGGANVLTF
TGTGCCAGCAGGGGACACTGGAACGGTGGGGCCAACGTCCTGACTTTC
>TRBV28|TRBD2|-|TRBJ2-1|16
CASSTPGLAGYNEQFF
TGTGCCAGCAGTACCCCGGGACTAGCGGGATACAATGAGCAGTTCTTC
>TRBV7-2|-|-|TRBJ2-5|14
CASSLGGSRETQYF
TGTGCCAGCAGCTTAGGTGGAAGTCGAGAGACCCAGTACTTC
>TRBV21-1|-|-|TRBJ2-3|19
CASSKQPTSGRRIGDTQYF
TGTGCCAGCAGCAAACAACCGACTAGCGGGAGAAGAATTGGAGATACGCAGTATTTT
>TRBV30|-|-|TRBJ1-1|14
CAWRSGRVNTEAFF
TGTGCCTGGAGGTCAGGCAGGGTGAACACTGAAGCTTTCTTT
>TRBV6-6|TRBD2|-|TRBJ2-3|16
CASSRGLAGGPDTQYF
TGTGCCAGCAGTAGAGGACTAGCGGGAGGGCCAGATACGCAGTATTTT
>TRBV11-3|TRBD1|once|TRBJ2-1|15
CASSTGQGTYNEQFF
TGTGCCAGCAGCACGGGACAGGGTACCTACAATGAGCAGTTCTTC
>TRBV20-1|-|once|TRBJ2-1|10
CSAFGNEQFF
TGCAGTGCTTTCGGCAATGAGCAGTTCTTC
>TRBV27|TRBD1|-|TRBJ1-1|16
CASSLGQGVGNTEAFF
TGTGCCAGCAGTTTAGGACAGGGGGTGGGGAACACTGAAGCTTTCTTT
>TRBV4-1|TRBD1|-|TRBJ1-4|14
CASTRTGVGEKLFF
TGCGCCAGCACCCGGACAGGGGTGGGTGAAAAACTGTTTTTT
>TRBV2|-|-|TRBJ1-1|15
CASSEQGLDYTEAFF
TGTGCCAGCAGTGAGCAGGGCTTAGACTACACTGAAGCTTTCTTT
>TRBV28|-|-|TRBJ1-4|14
CASSWRRLNEKLFF
TGTGCCAGCAGTTGGCGCCGGCTGAATGAAAAACTGTTTTTT
>TRBV19|-|few|TRBJ1-5|15
CASSMPRRLGQPQHF
TGTGCCAGTAGTATGCCGCGCAGGCTTGGTCAGCCCCAGCATTTT
>TRBV18|-|-|TRBJ2-3|13
CASSRKGTDTQYF
TGTGCCAGCTCACGGAAGGGCACAGATACGCAGTATTTT
>TRBV30|-|-|TRBJ1-2|12
CARDGTNYGYTF
TGTGCCAGGGACGGTACTAACTATGGCTACACCTTC
>TRBV18|-|once|TRBJ2-1|15
CASSPEGERLNEQFF
TGTGCCAGCTCACCCGAGGGGGAAAGGTTGAATGAGCAGTTCTTC
>TRBV7-6|-|-|TRBJ2-1|14
CASSWGSVDNEQFF
TGTGCCAGCAGCTGGGGGTCCGTGGACAATGAGCAGTTCTTC
>TRBV5-1|TRBD1|-|TRBJ2-3|14
CASSLNQGQGLQYF
TGCGCCAGCAGCTTGAACCAGGGACAGGGCTTGCAGTATTTT
>TRBV5-6|-|-|TRBJ2-2|14
CASSRPGPSRELFF
TGTGCCAGCAGCCGACCGGGGCCCTCTCGGGAGCTGTTTTTT
>TRBV7-2|TRBD2|-|TRBJ2-1|16
CASSLARGRAYNEQFF
TGTGCCAGCAGCTTAGCTCGCGGGAGGGCCTACAATGAGCAGTTCTTC
>TRBV9|TRBD1|-|TRBJ2-5|16
CASSVGTTGGLETQYF
TGTGCCAGCAGCGTAGGGACGACAGGGGGGCTAGAGACCCAGTACTTC
>TRBV7-6|TRBD2|once|TRBJ2-7|17
CASSPRPGLAFSYEQYF
TGTGCCAGCAGCCCGCGACCGGGACTAGCCTTTTCCTACGAGCAGTACTTC
>TRBV5-1|TRBD1|once|TRBJ1-1|16
CASSSMGQTVNTEAFF
TGCGCCAGCAGCTCCATGGGACAGACCGTGAACACTGAAGCTTTCTTT
>TRBV29-1|-|-|TRBJ1-1|15
CSVGGRLNLNTEAFF
TGCAGCGTTGGGGGGAGACTGAATCTGAACACTGAAGCTTTCTTT
>TRBV2|-|-|TRBJ2-6|13
CASRDSGANVLTF
TGTGCCAGCAGGGACTCTGGGGCCAACGTCCTGACTTTC
>TRBV7-2|-|-|TRBJ2-7|14
CASSSRHPSYEQYF
TGTGCCAGCAGCTCAAGACACCCTTCCTACGAGCAGTACTTC
>TRBV27|TRBD2|-|TRBJ2-3|15
CASTLTTSGRHTQYF
TGTGCCAGCACCCTTACGACTAGCGGGAGACATACGCAGTATTTT
>TRBV11-3|TRBD2|-|TRBJ2-1|18
CASSSRQGAGGSYNEQFF
TGTGCCAGCAGCTCCCGTCAGGGAGCGGGAGGTTCCTACAATGAGCAGTTCTTC